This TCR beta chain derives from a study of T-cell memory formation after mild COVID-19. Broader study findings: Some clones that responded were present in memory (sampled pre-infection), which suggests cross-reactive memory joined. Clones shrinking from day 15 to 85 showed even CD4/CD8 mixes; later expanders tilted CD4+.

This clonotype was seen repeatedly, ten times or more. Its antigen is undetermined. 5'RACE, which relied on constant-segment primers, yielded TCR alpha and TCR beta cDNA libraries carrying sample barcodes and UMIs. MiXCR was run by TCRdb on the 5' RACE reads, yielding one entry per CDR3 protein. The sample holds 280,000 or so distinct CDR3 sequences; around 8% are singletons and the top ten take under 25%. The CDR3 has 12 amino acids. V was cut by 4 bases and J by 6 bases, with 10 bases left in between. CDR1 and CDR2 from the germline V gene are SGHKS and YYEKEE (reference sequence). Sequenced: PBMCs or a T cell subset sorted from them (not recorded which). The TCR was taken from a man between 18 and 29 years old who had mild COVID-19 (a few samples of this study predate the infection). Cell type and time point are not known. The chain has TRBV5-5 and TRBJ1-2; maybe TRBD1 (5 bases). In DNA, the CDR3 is TGTGCCAGCAGCCTGAGGGGAGATGGCTACACCTTC. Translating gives CASSLRGDGYTF.